This TCR beta chain came from a study of regulatory T cells in long-lasting Graves disease. Germline CDR1 and CDR2: SGHAT and FQNNGV. The CDR3 length is 14 residues. V gave up 5 bases and J gave up 5 bases; unmatched junction bases: 6. Time point meaning: newly diagnosed GD, antithyroid drugs for less than 3 months. Preparation of the TCR library used RNA extracted from PBMCs. To make TCR beta libraries, researchers used iRepertoire HTBI primers and Arm-PCR of CDR3 regions. Original data processing: Detected in the samples were roughly 60 TRBV and approximately 14 TRBJ segments. TCRdb re-derived calls from the multiplex PCR reads in MiXCR, one entry per CDR3 protein. These V and J calls rely on TCRdb rather than the paper's analysis. The sample holds more than 350,000 distinct CDR3 sequences, under 15% seen once. This sample also appeared in a second study, on T cells in Graves' hyperthyroidism and ophthalmopathy. According to that study: Reasons for excluding patients were uncontrolled infection, other autoimmune disease, pregnancy or lactation.

The rearrangement joins TRBV11-2 to TRBJ2-1; 7 positions match TRBD2. This sequence originates from a woman between 25 and 40 years old with Graves disease. Here the sequenced sample was peripheral blood mononuclear cells (PBMCs), taken at new diagnosis, from a patient treated with antithyroid drugs. The CDR3 loop reads CASSGSGGNNEQFF. CDR3 bases: TGTGCCAGCAGCGGGTCGGGGGGTAACAATGAGCAGTTCTTC. The full variable domain, its missing parts supplied by reference TRBV11-2 and TRBJ2-1, is EAGVAQSPRYKIIEKRQSVAFWCNPISGHATLYWYQQILGQGPKLLIQFQNNGVVDDSQLPKDRFSAERLKGVDSTLKIQPAKLEDSAVYLCASSGSGGNNEQFFGPGTRLTVL.